These T cell receptor beta chains were read from a single sample in a study of early T cells in non-severe SARS-CoV-2 infection. A single record per CDR3 protein comes from TCRdb applying MiXCR to the 5' RACE reads. There are 43,000 or so distinct CDR3 sequences in the sample; roughly 4.2% occur only once, and less than 4% lies in the top ten. What was sequenced was whole blood. The receptors were gathered from an adult who was a healthcare worker with PCR-confirmed SARS-CoV-2 infection or an uninfected control (not recorded which). CDR3s include the opening cysteine and the closing phenylalanine or tryptophan. A D gene is named only where the DNA matches it firmly. Some rows have no size entry. The others give once, few or many, or a class for an expanded clone.

v_gene: TRBV28; d_gene: TRBD1; abundance: many; j_gene: TRBJ1-4; CDR3aa: CASSIDRVEKLFF; CDR3nt: TGTGCCAGCAGCATCGACAGGGTCGAAAAACTGTTTTTT
v_gene: TRBV24-1; d_gene: -; abundance: many; j_gene: TRBJ2-4; CDR3aa: CATSDFYDGAAKNIQYF; CDR3nt: TGTGCCACCAGTGATTTTTATGACGGGGCGGCCAAAAACATTCAGTACTTC
v_gene: TRBV12-3/TRBV12-4; d_gene: TRBD2; abundance: many; j_gene: TRBJ2-1; CDR3aa: CASSLAISGSYNEQFF; CDR3nt: TGTGCCAGCAGTTTAGCAATCAGCGGGAGTTACAATGAGCAGTTCTTC
v_gene: TRBV15; d_gene: TRBD1; abundance: many; j_gene: TRBJ2-3; CDR3aa: CATRGTGQYTQYF; CDR3nt: TGTGCCACCAGGGGAACGGGACAGTACACGCAGTATTTT
v_gene: TRBV10-3; d_gene: -; abundance: -; j_gene: TRBJ1-6; CDR3aa: CAISESVASPLHF; CDR3nt: TGTGCCATCAGTGAGTCTGTGGCTTCACCCCTCCACTTT
v_gene: TRBV24-1; d_gene: TRBD2; abundance: many; j_gene: TRBJ2-1; CDR3aa: CATRGLAGVEQFF; CDR3nt: TGTGCCACAAGGGGACTAGCGGGCGTTGAGCAGTTCTTC
v_gene: TRBV19; d_gene: -; abundance: few; j_gene: TRBJ2-1; CDR3aa: CASRQKGYNEQFF; CDR3nt: TGTGCCAGTCGACAGAAAGGCTACAATGAGCAGTTCTTC
v_gene: TRBV5-1; d_gene: -; abundance: -; j_gene: TRBJ2-7; CDR3aa: CASSLLGGAHEQYF; CDR3nt: TGCGCCAGCAGCTTGTTAGGGGGGGCCCACGAGCAGTACTTC
v_gene: TRBV5-1; d_gene: TRBD2; abundance: many; j_gene: TRBJ2-2; CDR3aa: CASSAGGPTLGRELFF; CDR3nt: TGCGCCAGCAGCGCGGGGGGACCGACTCTCGGCAGGGAGCTGTTTTTT
v_gene: TRBV20-1; d_gene: TRBD2; abundance: many; j_gene: TRBJ2-5; CDR3aa: CSASDGASGRGETQYF; CDR3nt: TGCAGTGCTAGTGACGGAGCTAGCGGGAGAGGAGAGACCCAGTACTTC
v_gene: TRBV7-6; d_gene: TRBD1; abundance: many; j_gene: TRBJ1-2; CDR3aa: CASSLGGNYGYTF; CDR3nt: TGTGCCAGCAGCCTAGGGGGCAACTATGGCTACACCTTC
v_gene: TRBV27; d_gene: -; abundance: many; j_gene: TRBJ2-7; CDR3aa: CASSPAGTGVYF; CDR3nt: TGTGCCAGCAGTCCTGCTGGGACGGGGGTGTACTTC
v_gene: TRBV4-2; d_gene: -; abundance: few; j_gene: TRBJ2-1; CDR3aa: CASSQSIIRAYNEQFF; CDR3nt: TGTGCCAGCAGCCAGTCAATAATTCGGGCATACAATGAGCAGTTCTTC
v_gene: TRBV5-1; d_gene: TRBD2; abundance: many; j_gene: TRBJ2-7; CDR3aa: CASSLTSGSYEQYF; CDR3nt: TGCGCCAGCAGCTTGACTAGCGGCTCCTACGAGCAGTACTTC
v_gene: TRBV3-1; d_gene: -; abundance: many; j_gene: TRBJ1-2; CDR3aa: CASSPHPGDPPNYGYTF; CDR3nt: TGTGCCAGCAGCCCCCACCCAGGGGATCCGCCTAACTATGGCTACACCTTC
v_gene: TRBV5-5; d_gene: -; abundance: many; j_gene: TRBJ1-4; CDR3aa: CASSLHRTSTNEKLFF; CDR3nt: TGTGCCAGCAGCTTGCACAGGACTTCAACTAATGAAAAACTGTTTTTT
v_gene: TRBV3-1; d_gene: -; abundance: many; j_gene: TRBJ1-3; CDR3aa: CASSPTTGSGNTIYF; CDR3nt: TGTGCCAGCAGCCCGACTACGGGGTCCGGAAACACCATATATTTT
v_gene: TRBV27; d_gene: -; abundance: many; j_gene: TRBJ1-2; CDR3aa: CASWTGDATNYGYTF; CDR3nt: TGTGCCAGTTGGACCGGGGACGCCACGAACTATGGCTACACCTTC
v_gene: TRBV19; d_gene: -; abundance: many; j_gene: TRBJ2-7; CDR3aa: CASSEGLRTYEQYF; CDR3nt: TGTGCCAGTAGTGAGGGACTTCGCACCTACGAGCAGTACTTC
v_gene: TRBV27; d_gene: TRBD1; abundance: many; j_gene: TRBJ1-2; CDR3aa: CASSSDLWAGGYYGYTF; CDR3nt: TGTGCCAGCAGTTCCGACTTATGGGCAGGGGGATACTATGGCTACACCTTC
v_gene: TRBV30; d_gene: -; abundance: many; j_gene: TRBJ1-6; CDR3aa: CAWSGPNSPLHF; CDR3nt: TGTGCCTGGAGTGGACCGAATTCACCCCTCCACTTT
v_gene: TRBV20-1; d_gene: -; abundance: many; j_gene: TRBJ1-4; CDR3aa: CSARDVQSNEKLFF; CDR3nt: TGCAGTGCTAGAGATGTCCAGTCTAATGAAAAACTGTTTTTT
v_gene: TRBV4-1; d_gene: -; abundance: few; j_gene: TRBJ1-6; CDR3aa: CASSQDDRAAGPLRNSPLHF; CDR3nt: TGCGCCAGCAGCCAAGATGACCGGGCGGCGGGACCCTTACGGAATTCACCCCTCCACTTT
v_gene: TRBV27; d_gene: -; abundance: many; j_gene: TRBJ2-6; CDR3aa: CATYSGANVLTF; CDR3nt: TGTGCCACCTACTCTGGGGCCAACGTCCTGACTTTC
v_gene: TRBV6-1; d_gene: -; abundance: -; j_gene: TRBJ1-5; CDR3aa: CASSHSNQPQHF; CDR3nt: TGTGCCAGCAGTCATTCAAATCAGCCCCAGCATTTT
v_gene: TRBV30; d_gene: TRBD2; abundance: many; j_gene: TRBJ2-2; CDR3aa: CAWSGLAGTNTGELFF; CDR3nt: TGTGCCTGGAGTGGACTAGCGGGAACAAACACCGGGGAGCTGTTTTTT
v_gene: TRBV7-8; d_gene: -; abundance: many; j_gene: TRBJ2-5; CDR3aa: CASSLGAGAKETQYF; CDR3nt: TGTGCCAGCAGCTTAGGGGCAGGGGCCAAAGAGACCCAGTACTTC
v_gene: TRBV7-9; d_gene: -; abundance: many; j_gene: TRBJ2-4; CDR3aa: CASSPRGSKNIQYF; CDR3nt: TGTGCCAGCAGCCCACGGGGGTCCAAAAACATTCAGTACTTC
v_gene: TRBV19; d_gene: TRBD1; abundance: -; j_gene: TRBJ2-7; CDR3aa: CASAHRDRGHLSEQYF; CDR3nt: TGTGCCAGTGCCCACAGGGACAGGGGTCATCTAAGCGAGCAGTACTTC
v_gene: TRBV30; d_gene: -; abundance: many; j_gene: TRBJ2-7; CDR3aa: CAWRGIYEQYF; CDR3nt: TGTGCCTGGAGAGGGATCTACGAGCAGTACTTC
v_gene: TRBV7-2; d_gene: -; abundance: -; j_gene: TRBJ2-1; CDR3aa: CASSLDRGRDEQFF; CDR3nt: TGTGCCAGCAGCTTAGATCGGGGGCGGGATGAGCAGTTCTTC
v_gene: TRBV10-1; d_gene: TRBD2; abundance: few; j_gene: TRBJ2-7; CDR3aa: CASSGGAAGESYEQYF; CDR3nt: TGCGCCAGCAGCGGAGGCGCGGCGGGAGAGTCCTACGAGCAGTACTTC
v_gene: TRBV7-6; d_gene: -; abundance: many; j_gene: TRBJ2-1; CDR3aa: CASSLGTEGEQFF; CDR3nt: TGTGCCAGCAGCTTAGGGACAGAAGGTGAGCAGTTCTTC
v_gene: TRBV7-9; d_gene: TRBD2; abundance: many; j_gene: TRBJ2-3; CDR3aa: CASSPGLARTDTQYF; CDR3nt: TGTGCCAGCAGCCCTGGACTAGCCCGCACAGATACGCAGTATTTT
v_gene: TRBV6-1; d_gene: -; abundance: few; j_gene: TRBJ2-3; CDR3aa: CASGSSGGTDTQYF; CDR3nt: TGTGCCAGCGGATCGTCCGGAGGTACAGATACGCAGTATTTT
v_gene: TRBV7-2; d_gene: -; abundance: many; j_gene: TRBJ2-2; CDR3aa: CASSLDYNTGELFF; CDR3nt: TGTGCCAGCAGCTTAGACTATAACACCGGGGAGCTGTTTTTT
v_gene: TRBV10-3; d_gene: TRBD2; abundance: many; j_gene: TRBJ2-5; CDR3aa: CAISPGASGGVTQYF; CDR3nt: TGTGCCATCAGTCCCGGGGCTAGCGGGGGTGTGACCCAGTACTTC
v_gene: TRBV27; d_gene: -; abundance: many; j_gene: TRBJ2-7; CDR3aa: CASSLSAGLSYEQYF; CDR3nt: TGTGCCAGCAGTTTGTCGGCCGGACTCTCCTACGAGCAGTACTTC
v_gene: TRBV18; d_gene: TRBD2; abundance: few; j_gene: TRBJ2-5; CDR3aa: CASSPRGTREETQYF; CDR3nt: TGTGCCAGCTCACCTCGAGGGACTAGAGAAGAGACCCAGTACTTC
v_gene: TRBV4-2; d_gene: -; abundance: many; j_gene: TRBJ2-7; CDR3aa: CASSQAQGVGYEQYF; CDR3nt: TGTGCCAGCAGCCAAGCGCAAGGGGTCGGATACGAGCAGTACTTC
v_gene: TRBV18; d_gene: -; abundance: -; j_gene: TRBJ2-5; CDR3aa: CASSLNRAQETQYF; CDR3nt: TGTGCCAGCTCACTTAACAGGGCCCAAGAGACCCAGTACTTC
v_gene: TRBV12-3/TRBV12-4; d_gene: -; abundance: few; j_gene: TRBJ1-4; CDR3aa: CASTPFRARTNEKLFF; CDR3nt: TGTGCCAGCACCCCCTTTAGGGCGCGGACTAATGAAAAACTGTTTTTT
v_gene: TRBV12-3/TRBV12-4; d_gene: -; abundance: many; j_gene: TRBJ1-1; CDR3aa: CASSLVFNTEAFF; CDR3nt: TGTGCCAGCAGTTTAGTCTTCAACACTGAAGCTTTCTTT
v_gene: TRBV12-3/TRBV12-4; d_gene: -; abundance: many; j_gene: TRBJ2-4; CDR3aa: CASSLSGIKRNIQYF; CDR3nt: TGTGCCAGCAGTTTATCCGGGATCAAAAGGAACATTCAGTACTTC
v_gene: TRBV20-1; d_gene: -; abundance: many; j_gene: TRBJ2-1; CDR3aa: CSARSFSGSSYNEQFF; CDR3nt: TGCAGTGCTAGAAGCTTTAGCGGCAGCTCCTACAATGAGCAGTTCTTC
v_gene: TRBV7-2; d_gene: -; abundance: many; j_gene: TRBJ2-1; CDR3aa: CASSLTSLHSSREQFF; CDR3nt: TGTGCCAGCAGCTTGACTAGTTTACACTCTTCCAGAGAGCAGTTCTTC
v_gene: TRBV9; d_gene: -; abundance: many; j_gene: TRBJ1-1; CDR3aa: CASSVGNPGLNTEAFF; CDR3nt: TGTGCCAGCAGCGTAGGGAACCCAGGATTGAACACTGAAGCTTTCTTT
v_gene: TRBV20-1; d_gene: -; abundance: many; j_gene: TRBJ2-2; CDR3aa: CSARENTGELFF; CDR3nt: TGCAGTGCTAGAGAGAACACCGGGGAGCTGTTTTTT
v_gene: TRBV7-2; d_gene: TRBD2; abundance: many; j_gene: TRBJ2-3; CDR3aa: CASSLTSGRVDTQYF; CDR3nt: TGTGCCAGCAGCTTGACTAGCGGGAGGGTGGATACGCAGTATTTT
v_gene: TRBV12-3/TRBV12-4; d_gene: -; abundance: many; j_gene: TRBJ2-2; CDR3aa: CASSRREVTGELFF; CDR3nt: TGTGCCAGCAGCCGGAGGGAGGTGACCGGGGAGCTGTTTTTT
v_gene: TRBV6-1; d_gene: TRBD1; abundance: few; j_gene: TRBJ2-7; CDR3aa: CASEDRGEAYEQYF; CDR3nt: TGTGCCAGCGAAGACAGGGGAGAGGCCTACGAGCAGTACTTC
v_gene: TRBV6-5; d_gene: TRBD2; abundance: many; j_gene: TRBJ2-1; CDR3aa: CASSYSVSGRGRFWNEQFF; CDR3nt: TGTGCCAGCAGTTACTCTGTTAGCGGGAGAGGGCGGTTTTGGAATGAGCAGTTCTTC
v_gene: TRBV5-1; d_gene: -; abundance: many; j_gene: TRBJ2-3; CDR3aa: CASSLGQSTDTQYF; CDR3nt: TGCGCCAGCAGCTTGGGGCAGAGCACAGATACGCAGTATTTT
v_gene: TRBV4-1; d_gene: -; abundance: few; j_gene: TRBJ2-1; CDR3aa: CASSLPRGDDEQFF; CDR3nt: TGCGCCAGCAGCCTCCCCCGGGGAGACGATGAGCAGTTCTTC
v_gene: TRBV2; d_gene: -; abundance: -; j_gene: TRBJ2-6; CDR3aa: CASSEGGISGANVLTF; CDR3nt: TGTGCCAGCAGTGAAGGGGGGATCTCTGGGGCCAACGTCCTGACTTTC
v_gene: TRBV6-5; d_gene: TRBD1; abundance: many; j_gene: TRBJ2-1; CDR3aa: CASSRTGGSYNEQFF; CDR3nt: TGTGCCAGCAGCCGGACAGGGGGATCCTACAATGAGCAGTTCTTC
v_gene: TRBV4-1; d_gene: TRBD1; abundance: many; j_gene: TRBJ2-3; CDR3aa: CASRLTGVGTDTQYF; CDR3nt: TGCGCCAGCAGGCTTACAGGGGTCGGCACAGATACGCAGTATTTT
v_gene: TRBV27; d_gene: -; abundance: many; j_gene: TRBJ2-7; CDR3aa: CASSLGYRTYEQYF; CDR3nt: TGTGCCAGCAGTTTAGGATACAGAACCTACGAGCAGTACTTC